One sample yielded the 32 T cell receptor beta chains listed below, sequenced in a study of blood T cell repertoires in COVID-19. Only in-frame clones appear in the TCRdb table, and some are missing; sequencing was by immunoSEQ multiplex PCR. In the table there are 45,000 to 70,000 clones, around 80% of which are singletons. The sequencing sample was made of peripheral blood. The receptors were sampled from a man aged 60-69 years with acute or convalescent COVID-19.

The chain links TRBV14 to TRBJ2-5; no definite D call. CDR3 size: 13 residues. CDR1 SGHDN and CDR2 FVKESK come from the germline V gene. V was shortened by 0 bases and J by 9 bases, with 11 bases between the two germline ends. The CDR3 loop is CASSQDLGGPQYF. The DNA for the CDR3 is TGTGCCAGCAGCCAAGATTTAGGCGGCCCCCAGTACTTC.

The chain has TRBV11-2 and TRBJ2-3; a possible D gene is TRBD1 (5 bases). The V gene lost 4 bases and the J gene lost 11 bases, with 16 bases spanning the gap. The CDR3 runs to 13 residues. In germline, CDR1 is SGHAT, CDR2 FQNNGV. Written as DNA, the CDR3 is TGTGCCAGCAGCTACGGCAGGACAACCGAGCAGTATTTT. It is translated as CASSYGRTTEQYF.

The chain couples TRBV5-1 to TRBJ2-3, with 8 bases fitting TRBD2. The V and J ends lost 3 bases and 4 bases, in that order; junction bases with no gene match: 13. CDR3 length: 17 amino acids. Germline V gene data show CDR1 as SGHRS and CDR2 as YFSETQ. CDR3 residues: CASSSPTGGPSSDTQYF. As DNA, the CDR3 is TGCGCCAGCAGCTCCCCCACGGGGGGGCCAAGTTCAGATACGCAGTATTTT.

The V call is TRBV5-1, the J call TRBJ1-1; 9 nucleotides match TRBD1. V lost 4 bases, J lost 6 bases, and 16 bases stayed unmatched. Germline values: CDR1 SGHRS, CDR2 YFSETQ. The CDR3 consists of 17 residues. Here the CDR3 DNA reads TGCGCCAGCAGCCCGGGTCCCGGGACAGGGATAAACGCTGAAGCTTTCTTT. Its protein is CASSPGPGTGINAEAFF.

This clone is medium-sized by share. The chain employs TRBV9 and TRBJ2-1; D may be TRBD1 (5 bases). Germline lookup yields CDR1 SGDLS and CDR2 YYNGEE. Trimming cost V 0 bases and J 3 bases, with 7 bases left between them. The CDR3 is 14 amino acids. CDR3 protein: CASSVGTNYNEQFF. The CDR3 DNA reads as TGTGCCAGCAGCGTAGGGACAAACTACAATGAGCAGTTCTTC.

The gene calls are TRBV6-4 and TRBJ2-3, with 8 bases matching TRBD1. The germline gives CDR1 MRHNA, CDR2 SNTAGT. The CDR3 runs 17 residues. V lost 4 bases, J lost 4 bases, and 13 bases stayed unmatched. The CDR3 is CASSVLRRDRISDTQYF. DNA of the CDR3: TGTGCCAGCAGTGTTCTTCGCCGGGACAGGATTTCAGATACGCAGTATTTT.

V gene TRBV5-1 combines with J gene TRBJ1-1; TRBD1 might be the D (6 bases). The germline CDR1 and CDR2 sequences are SGHRS and YFSETQ. This CDR3 region has 13 residues. The V end lost 0 bases, the J end lost 5 bases, and 8 bases lay between the germline ends. The CDR3: CASSLGTGTEAFF. In DNA, the CDR3 is TGCGCCAGCAGCTTGGGAACAGGGACTGAAGCTTTCTTT.

The chain links TRBV14 to TRBJ2-3; D not certain. CDR3 length: 12 amino acids. CDR1 is SGHDN and CDR2 is FVKESK in the germline V gene. V was trimmed by 5 bases and J by 0 bases, leaving 3 bases between them. This CDR3 reads CASSLSTDTQYF. CDR3 coding DNA: TGTGCCAGCAGCTTAAGCACAGATACGCAGTATTTT.

This clone appeared a single time. The rearrangement links TRBV7-8 to TRBJ2-2, with 15 positions matching TRBD2. The V gene end was trimmed by 5 bases and the J gene end by 5 bases; junction bases not matched to a gene: 3. The CDR3 runs 16 residues. CDR1 is SGHVS and CDR2 is FQNEAQ in the germline V gene. CDR3: CASSLGLAGGTGELFF. CDR3 in DNA: TGTGCCAGCAGCCTCGGACTAGCGGGGGGGACCGGGGAGCTGTTTTTT.

This clone was counted once. This chain uses TRBV3-1 (or the pseudogene TRBV3-2) with TRBJ1-2; tentatively, D is TRBD1 (6 bases). CDR1 is LGHDT and CDR2 is YNNKEL in the germline V gene (reference sequence). CDR3 length: 13 residues. V lost 3 bases, J lost 5 bases, and 10 bases lay in between. The CDR3 reads CASSQQGMYGYTF. The CDR3 nucleotides read TGTGCCAGCAGCCAGCAGGGGATGTATGGCTACACCTTC.

The V call is TRBV6-4, the J call TRBJ2-6, with 10 positions matching TRBD2. Losses at the gene ends were 11 bases for V and 3 bases for J; bases not matched to a gene: 10. Per the germline V gene, CDR1 is MRHNA and CDR2 is SNTAGT. There are 16 residues in the CDR3. CDR3: CALSSGGAIGANVLTF. The CDR3 region has the DNA TGTGCCTTGTCGAGCGGGGGGGCAATTGGGGCCAACGTCCTGACTTTC.

The rearrangement uses TRBV3-1 (or the pseudogene TRBV3-2) and TRBJ2-2; 8 nucleotides line up with TRBD1. Germline trimming cut 2 bases from V and 6 bases from J; bases unmatched to any gene: 5. CDR3 size: 15 residues. From germline, CDR1 is LGHDT and CDR2 YNNKEL (reference sequence). The CDR3 DNA sequence: TGTGCCAGCAGCCAATACCAGACAGGGGCCGGGGAGCTGTTTTTT. This gives the protein CASSQYQTGAGELFF.

The chain joins TRBV29-1 to TRBJ2-5; D perhaps matches TRBD2 (7 bases). Germline V lookup: CDR1 SQVTM, CDR2 ANQGSEA. The length of the CDR3 is 13 residues. Trimming stripped 7 bases from V and 6 bases from J, with 18 bases between. The CDR3 spells CSGGGRGCKTQYF. The CDR3 nucleotides read TGCAGCGGCGGAGGGAGGGGGTGCAAGACCCAGTACTTC.

The chain has TRBV6-6 and TRBJ1-1, with TRBD1 matching 7 bases. J was trimmed by 3 bases and V by 4 bases; bases with no gene match: 5. This CDR3 comprises 14 residues. The V gene's germline CDR1 is MNHNY and CDR2 SVGAGI (reference sequence). The CDR3, as DNA: TGTGCCAGCAGTTCAACAGGGGTTCACACTGAAGCTTTCTTT. It translates to CASSSTGVHTEAFF.

This clone was counted ten times or more. CDR3 protein: CASSYSGRDTQYF. For the CDR3, the DNA is TGTGCCAGCAGTTACTCTGGGCGAGATACGCAGTATTTT. The V call is TRBV6-6, the J call TRBJ2-3; D is ambiguous. Germline CDR1 is MNHNY and CDR2 is SVGAGI (reference sequence). The CDR3 is made up of 13 amino acids. The V end lost 0 bases, the J end lost 5 bases, and 6 bases lay between the germline ends.

The chain joins TRBV5-1 to TRBJ2-1, with TRBD1 identical over 9 bases. CDR3 length: 14 amino acids. Germline V gives CDR1 SGHRS, CDR2 YFSETQ. With 4 bases clipped from V and 7 bases from J, the junction kept 6 bases outside the gene matches. Here the CDR3 reads CASSNNRGLNEQFF. The CDR3 bases are TGCGCCAGCAGCAATAACAGGGGGCTGAATGAGCAGTTCTTC.

The J gene is TRBJ2-2, the V gene TRBV9; D ambiguous. The CDR3 loop spans 15 amino acids. Trimming shortened V by 3 bases and J by 2 bases, and 11 bases separated the two germline ends. Germline CDR1 reads SGDLS; CDR2 reads YYNGEE. The CDR3: CASSGVRSNTGELFF. CDR3 bases: TGTGCCAGCAGCGGGGTTCGTAGCAACACCGGGGAGCTGTTTTTT.

The genes are TRBV29-1 and TRBJ2-6; D remains unclear. Trimming removed 7 bases at V and 4 bases at J, with 8 bases between. CDR1 and CDR2 (germline): SQVTM, ANQGSEA. This CDR3 region has 12 residues. This CDR3 is CSAQSGANVLTF. Written as DNA, the CDR3 is TGCAGCGCCCAGTCCGGGGCCAACGTCCTGACTTTC.

CDR3 DNA: TGTGCCAGCAGTCTTACACAGGGGCTTTCCTACAATGAGCAGTTCTTC. Its protein product is CASSLTQGLSYNEQFF. The rearrangement links TRBV28 to TRBJ2-1; 7 nucleotides line up with TRBD1. In germline, CDR1 is MDHEN, CDR2 SYDVKM. J lost 1 base, V lost 5 bases, and 8 bases had no gene match. The CDR3 runs to 16 residues.

The V call is TRBV12-3 or TRBV12-4, the J call TRBJ1-2, with 8 bases that match TRBD1. The CDR3 is 13 amino acids. The J segment lost 8 bases and the V segment lost 7 bases, leaving 9 bases of the junction unmatched. The CDR3 bases are TGTGCCAGCATTGGGACAGGAGGTCGCGGCTACACCTTC. Residues: CASIGTGGRGYTF.

The V call is TRBV21-1, the J call TRBJ2-4; the table's D call, TRBD2, was not checked against the DNA. TRBV21-1 represents a pseudogene. The CDR3 loop spans 18 amino acids. Written as DNA, the CDR3 is TGTGCCAGCAGCAAGACCGGGACTAGCGGGGGGAGCAAAAACATTCAGTACTTC. It specifies CASSKTGTSGGSKNIQYF.

This chain connects TRBV18 to TRBJ2-1, with D possibly matching TRBD1 (6 bases). From germline, CDR1 is KGHSH and CDR2 LQKENI. The V end was cut by 4 bases, the J end by 0 bases, with 13 bases between. The CDR3 extends over 16 amino acids. This chain's CDR3 is CASSQGTPYSYNEQFF. The CDR3 DNA reads as TGTGCCAGCTCACAGGGGACACCCTACTCCTACAATGAGCAGTTCTTC.

A note on this clone: The junction differs from germline at one of its ends, possibly a read error. The chain uses TRBV7-3 and TRBJ1-1; D remains unclear. Germline CDR1 reads SGHTA; CDR2 reads FQGTGA. This CDR3 contains 14 residues. The CDR3 region is CASSLNPEATVAFF. In DNA, the CDR3 is TGTGCCAGCAGCTTGAACCCGGAGGCGACTGTAGCTTTCTTT.

The chain employs TRBV18 and TRBJ1-4; D might be TRBD1 (6 bases). Germline V gene data show CDR1 as KGHSH and CDR2 as LQKENI. V was shortened by 2 bases and J by 8 bases, with 6 bases between the two germline ends. The CDR3 extends over 12 amino acids. DNA for the CDR3: TGTGCCAGCTCACCAGACAGGGAAAAACTGTTTTTT. Translating gives CASSPDREKLFF.

This chain links TRBV5-5 with TRBJ1-1; D might be TRBD1 (5 bases). The CDR3 contains 13 residues. Germline CDR1 SGHKS, CDR2 YYEKEE (reference sequence). Trimming shortened V by 7 bases and J by 4 bases, and 14 bases separated the two germline ends. CDR3: CASALSGGTEAFF. The DNA of the CDR3 is TGTGCCAGCGCCCTATCGGGGGGCACTGAAGCTTTCTTT.

J is TRBJ1-3 and V is TRBV2, with 10 bases that match TRBD1. The CDR3 totals 16 residues. Trimming took 3 bases from V and 4 from J; bases not matched to a gene: 6. Germline V gene data show CDR1 as SNHLY and CDR2 as FYNNEI. DNA of the CDR3: TGTGCCAGCAGTGAGAGACAGGGGGCGAAAGGAAACACCATATATTTT. Residues: CASSERQGAKGNTIYF.

The rearrangement joins TRBV6-5 to TRBJ2-7; TRBD1 might be the D (5 bases). V was pared by 7 bases and J by 0 bases, with 13 bases between. Germline CDR1 is MNHEY and CDR2 is SVGAGI. The CDR3 consists of 14 residues. CDR3 in amino acids: CASKGAWGSYEQYF. The CDR3 DNA follows: TGTGCCAGCAAAGGGGCCTGGGGCTCCTACGAGCAGTACTTC.

V usage is TRBV28 and J usage is TRBJ2-7, with D perhaps matching TRBD2 (7 bases). The CDR3 consists of 14 residues. The V and J ends lost 11 bases and 2 bases respectively, with 19 bases between them. The germline V gene encodes CDR1 MDHEN and CDR2 SYDVKM. CDR3 in amino acids: CASEGGTLPYEQYF. The CDR3 bases are TGTGCCTCTGAGGGGGGGACGTTACCCTACGAGCAGTACTTC.

The chain recombines TRBV5-4 with TRBJ1-4; 7 bases match TRBD1. This CDR3 spans 13 amino acids. Trimming at V came to 5 bases and at J to 8 bases, leaving 6 bases not matched to a gene. Germline CDR1 and CDR2: SGHNT and YYREEE (reference sequence). The CDR3 sequence is CASSRQGREKLFF. The CDR3 bases are TGTGCCAGCAGTCGACAGGGTAGGGAAAAACTGTTTTTT.

This chain uses TRBV10-2 with TRBJ1-5; D ambiguous. The germline V gene encodes CDR1 WSHSY and CDR2 SAAADI. There are 17 residues in the CDR3. The V end lost 0 bases, the J end lost 0 bases, and 12 bases lay between the germline ends. The CDR3: CASSESGQAYSNQPQHF. For the CDR3, the DNA is TGCGCCAGCAGTGAGTCAGGCCAGGCTTATAGCAATCAGCCCCAGCATTTT.

This clone was detected only once. J is TRBJ1-2 and V is TRBV5-4; 8 bases map to TRBD1. The CDR3 covers 13 residues. Trimming took 4 bases from V and 8 from J; bases not matched to a gene: 7. From germline, CDR1 is SGHNT and CDR2 YYREEE (reference sequence). The CDR3 region has the DNA TGTGCCAGCAGCGAAGCGACAGGGGTCGGCTACACCTTC. Protein: CASSEATGVGYTF.

The V gene is TRBV21-1, the J gene TRBJ2-3; the listed D gene, TRBD2, was not tested against the DNA. TRBV21-1 is shown as a pseudogene. This CDR3 spans 16 amino acids. The CDR3 DNA reads as TGTGCCAGCAGCAAAGTTCTGGGAGTGAGGACAGATACGCAGTATTTT. It translates to CASSKVLGVRTDTQYF.